Sequencing of this T cell receptor (beta chain) was carried out in a study of T cells expressing NK-cell markers. Study at large: All TCR beta repertoires analysed originated from sorted CD3+CD56+NKG2C+, CD3+CD56+NKG2C- and CD3+CD56-NKG2C+ T cells. General study results and limits: In a few donors, dominant clonotypes made up roughly 25-60.1% of CD3+CD56-NKG2C+ cells.

For TCR beta, cDNA was produced by 5'RACE template switching with UMIs. TCRdb reanalyzed the 5' RACE reads, giving one entry per CDR3 protein sequence and no DNA. The specimen's table records some 500,000 distinct CDR3 sequences. The CDR3 is made up of 15 amino acids. Germline CDR1 is MNHEY and CDR2 is SVGAGI. As for this clonotype: The antigen is not known.

The rearrangement joins TRBV6-5 to TRBJ2-5; TCRdb's D call, TRBD2, is unchecked because there is no DNA. This sequence originates from a woman aged 50 to 60 in good health. Sequencing input: blood T cells: a sorted CD56 or NKG2C T cell subset, CD4+ or CD8+ T cells, or bulk PBMC T cells (not recorded which). The CDR3 sequence is CASSPWRVGQETQYF.